These 18 T cell receptor beta chains share one sample of origin, sequenced in a study of shared clonotypes between healthy human individuals. Method: immunoSEQ multiplex PCR; TCRdb's copy keeps in-frame clones and lacks some. This sample has about 2.3 million clones, with approximately 95% found just once. Source material: naive CD4+ T cells from PBMCs. This sample's subset: CD45RA+ positively selected. The receptors were sampled from a man aged 18 to 29 in good health. Some clones in this sample may be carry-over from other donors' samples.

DNA of the CDR3: TGTGCCAGCAGCGGCCTCCGGGGATCCCCTACGCAGTATTTT. Residues: CASSGLRGSPTQYF. This chain links TRBV9 with TRBJ2-3, with D maybe TRBD2 (5 bases). The germline gives CDR1 SGDLS, CDR2 YYNGEE. Between the trimmed V and J ends, which lost 3 bases and 8 bases, there was a span of 16 bases. CDR3 length: 14 residues. The variable domain in full, with the rest retrieved from reference TRBV9 and TRBJ2-3, is DSGVTQTPKHLITATGQRVTLRCSPRSGDLSVYWYQQSLDQGLQFLIQYYNGEERAKGNILERFSAQQFPDLHSELNLSSLELGDSALYFCASSGLRGSPTQYFGPGTRLTVL.

The chain joins TRBV2 to TRBJ1-3; D not resolved. The CDR3 covers 14 residues. Germline V gives CDR1 SNHLY, CDR2 FYNNEI. Between the trimmed V and J ends, which lost 6 bases and 4 bases, there was a span of 13 bases. For the CDR3, the DNA is TGTGCCAGCAGAGAACAGACGCCGGGAAACACCATATATTTT. Translated: CASREQTPGNTIYF.

The chain combines TRBV2 with TRBJ2-7; TRBD1 aligns across 7 bases. CDR1 and CDR2 (germline): SNHLY, FYNNEI. The CDR3 loop spans 11 amino acids. Trimming removed 4 bases from V and 9 bases from J; junction bases left unmatched: 3. The DNA of the CDR3 is TGTGCCAGCAGTGGGGACAGTTCGCAGTACTTC. Amino acids: CASSGDSSQYF.

The chain employs TRBV6-1 and TRBJ2-7; D uncertain. CDR1 is MNHNS and CDR2 is SASEGT in the germline V gene. Deletions cut 8 bases from V and 1 base from J, with 18 bases between. This CDR3 is built from 15 residues. CDR3 bases: TGTGCCAGCGGGATAAGCTCCTTAGGATCCTACGAGCAGTACTTC. Translated, it gives CASGISSLGSYEQYF.

The chain uses TRBV10-3 and TRBJ2-2; 8 bases are shared with TRBD1. The CDR3 extends over 15 amino acids. The germline CDR1 and CDR2 sequences are ENHRY and SYGVKD. Trimming cost V 6 bases and J 1 base; bases outside gene matches: 4. CDR3 bases: TGTGCCATCAGGCACGGGACAGGGAACACCGGGGAGCTGTTTTTT. This codes for CAIRHGTGNTGELFF.

The V call is TRBV9, the J call TRBJ2-2; a possible D gene is TRBD1 (7 bases). V was trimmed by 0 bases and J by 6 bases, leaving 15 bases between them. The CDR3 contains 16 residues. Per the germline V gene, CDR1 is SGDLS and CDR2 is YYNGEE. The DNA of the CDR3 is TGTGCCAGCAGCGTAGGGCGGACAGGAGGGCCCGGGGAGCTGTTTTTT. Its translation is CASSVGRTGGPGELFF.

The rearrangement uses TRBV7-9 and TRBJ2-3, with D possibly matching TRBD2 (6 bases). Germline CDR1 and CDR2: SEHNR and FQNEAQ (reference sequence). V was shortened by 3 bases and J by 5 bases, with 18 bases between the two germline ends. The CDR3 covers 16 residues. CDR3 coding DNA: TGTGCCAGCAGCTTCGGGGACCCTGGAGGGGTAGATACGCAGTATTTT. As protein: CASSFGDPGGVDTQYF.

The chain employs TRBV5-1 and TRBJ2-1; 8 bases are a match to TRBD2. V shed 0 bases and J 9 bases; nucleotides not matched to a gene: 14. The CDR3 runs 17 residues. In germline, CDR1 is SGHRS, CDR2 YFSETQ. In DNA, the CDR3 is TGCGCCAGCAGCTTGGTGGGTTACGACGGGAGGGCCGGTGAGCAGTTCTTC. This translates into CASSLVGYDGRAGEQFF.

The chain uses TRBV30 and TRBJ1-6, with TRBD1 as a possible D gene (6 bases). The CDR3 spans 13 residues. V lost 7 bases to trimming and J lost 7 bases, with 14 bases between them. CDR1 is GTSNPN, CDR2 SVGIG, per germline (reference sequence). CDR3 protein: CAFLGQINSPLHF. The CDR3, as DNA: TGTGCCTTCCTCGGACAGATCAATTCACCCCTCCACTTT. Combining the CDR3 with reference TRBV30 and TRBJ1-6 gives the whole variable domain SQTIHQWPATLVQPVGSPLSLECTVEGTSNPNLYWYRQAAGRGLQLLFYSVGIGQISSEVPQNLSASRPQDRQFILSSKKLLLSDSGFYLCAFLGQINSPLHFGNGTRLTVT.

The DNA for the CDR3 is TGTGCCAGCACCTTGACGGGACAGGTGAACACCGGGGAGCTGTTTTTT. Translated: CASTLTGQVNTGELFF. V is TRBV27 and J is TRBJ2-2, with TRBD1 identical over 8 bases. Per germline, CDR1 MNHEY and CDR2 SMNVEV (reference sequence). CDR3 length equals 16 residues. V was clipped by 7 bases and J by 1 base; unmatched bases: 8.

This chain connects TRBV10-3 to TRBJ2-7, with TRBD2 matching 12 bases. Germline CDR1 and CDR2: ENHRY and SYGVKD. The V and J ends lost 11 bases and 3 bases, in that order; junction bases with no gene match: 14. The CDR3 covers 16 residues. CDR3 in DNA: TGTGCCGCCAGCGGGGGGAGACTAGCGGGAGTCTACGAGCAGTACTTC. This translates into CAASGGRLAGVYEQYF.

Only a few counts were recorded for this clone. Other DNA sequences in this specimen translate into the identical CDR3. The chain joins TRBV7-7 to TRBJ2-3, with D unresolved. V gave up 1 base and J gave up 1 base, with 3 bases separating them. Looked up from germline, CDR1 is SSHAT and CDR2 is FNYEAQ (reference sequence). The CDR3 contains 13 residues. CDR3 in DNA: TGTGCCAGCAGCTTAGTGGGCACAGATACGCAGTATTTT. Its protein is CASSLVGTDTQYF.

The chain is built from TRBV4-2 and TRBJ2-7; the D is unclear. The V and J ends lost 1 base and 3 bases respectively, with 13 bases between them. This CDR3 has 15 amino acids. Germline V lookup: CDR1 LGHNA, CDR2 YNFKEQ. CDR3 nucleotides: TGTGCCAGCAGCCAAGGGTCATTCGGTAGCTACGAGCAGTACTTC. It yields the protein CASSQGSFGSYEQYF.

The J gene is TRBJ1-5, the V gene TRBV19; D gene ambiguous. There are 12 residues in the CDR3. Germline CDR1 and CDR2: LNHDA and SQIVND (reference sequence). V was trimmed by 4 bases and J by 6 bases, leaving 7 bases between them. The CDR3, as DNA: TGTGCCAGTAGTAAGGTGGGTCAGCCCCAGCATTTT. This translates into CASSKVGQPQHF.

This chain links TRBV5-1 with TRBJ1-1, with D perhaps matching TRBD1 (5 bases). The CDR3 has 16 residues. Germline lookup yields CDR1 SGHRS and CDR2 YFSETQ. Trimming took 0 bases from V and 3 from J, leaving 15 bases between them. CDR3 nucleotide sequence: TGCGCCAGCAGCTTGGCCGAATGGGGGAGCTACACTGAAGCTTTCTTT. Translating it yields CASSLAEWGSYTEAFF.

The chain links TRBV28 to TRBJ2-3; 8 bases match TRBD1. V lost 6 bases and J lost 4; bases outside the gene matches: 9. The CDR3 sequence is 15 residues long. The germline V gene has CDR1 MDHEN and CDR2 SYDVKM. CDR3 in amino acids: CASSLRQGQSDTQYF. The CDR3 region has the DNA TGTGCCAGCAGCCTCCGACAGGGGCAGTCAGATACGCAGTATTTT.

The chain joins TRBV15 to TRBJ1-2; D unclear. This CDR3 comprises 15 residues. V gave up 0 bases and J gave up 2 bases, with 10 bases separating them. Germline lookup yields CDR1 LNHNV and CDR2 YYDKDF (reference sequence). The CDR3 nucleotides are TGTGCCACCAGCAGAGATCGGGCAACGAACTATGGCTACACCTTC. This sequence encodes CATSRDRATNYGYTF.

J is TRBJ1-1 and V is TRBV7-8, with D unresolved. Per germline, CDR1 SGHVS and CDR2 FQNEAQ. The CDR3 has 14 residues. The V and J ends lost 5 bases and 6 bases respectively, with 16 bases between them. The CDR3 sequence is CASSLAPTGAEAFF. The CDR3 nucleotides are TGTGCCAGCAGCCTCGCACCAACGGGAGCTGAAGCTTTCTTT. The complete variable domain, with remaining parts taken from reference TRBV7-8 and TRBJ1-1, reads GAGVSQSPRYKVAKRGQDVALRCDPISGHVSLFWYQQALGQGPEFLTYFQNEAQLDKSGLPSDRFFAERPEGSVSTLKIQRTQQEDSAVYLCASSLAPTGAEAFFGQGTRLTVV.